A selection of T cell receptor beta chains follows, all from one sample in a study of low-dose radiotherapy and immunotherapy resistance in tumors. TCRdb itself ran the reads through MiXCR, one entry per CDR3 protein. The sample records roughly 48,000 distinct CDR3 sequences, around 33% being singletons. The sequencing here drew on PBMCs, taken after low-dose radiotherapy plus immunotherapy. The receptor set was obtained from a male donor with rectosigmoid adenocarcinoma. CDR3s include the opening cysteine and the closing phenylalanine or tryptophan. Rows may omit the clone size; those that give it use once, few, many or a size class.

V: TRBV7-2
J: TRBJ2-5
size: many
CDR3: CASSLQRDRGGKETQYF

V: TRBV19
J: TRBJ2-1
size: many
CDR3: CASSIWGATYNEQFF

V: TRBV7-8
J: TRBJ2-2
size: -
CDR3: CASTRGGRRANTGELFF

V: TRBV2
J: TRBJ1-4
size: -
CDR3: CASSERQGDEKLFF

V: TRBV10-3
J: TRBJ2-7
size: -
CDR3: CAISEGTDYEQYF

V: TRBV28
J: TRBJ2-7
size: many
CDR3: CASSSGGLGEQYF

V: TRBV3-1
J: TRBJ1-5
size: many
CDR3: CASSQGAGSNQPQHF

V: TRBV11-1
J: TRBJ2-7
size: many
CDR3: CASSKEGGPYEQYF

V: TRBV18
J: TRBJ1-4
size: -
CDR3: CASSPLTGVTNEKLFF

V: TRBV6-2/TRBV6-3
J: TRBJ2-7
size: many
CDR3: CASSYGQGPTYEQYF

V: TRBV19
J: TRBJ1-2
size: -
CDR3: CASRQQGAHGYTF

V: TRBV10-2
J: TRBJ2-3
size: many
CDR3: CASKDRVGVTDTQYF

V: TRBV5-4
J: TRBJ1-5
size: many
CDR3: CASSTGQGSNQPQHF

V: TRBV4-3
J: TRBJ2-7
size: few
CDR3: CASSQDLTGYEQYF

V: TRBV28
J: TRBJ2-1
size: -
CDR3: CASSTAGGGNEQFF